This T cell receptor (beta chain) was observed in a study of beta chain features in type 1 diabetes (dated by TCRdb to 2016 to 2019). Broadly, across the study: Mean age, gender distribution, total cell number and subset yield were not different between patients and healthy donors. A total of about 100,000,000 sorted cells were examined across all samples, and RNA yield correlated strongly with the number of cells per subset. The study compared TCRB repertoires of sorted circulating CD4+ T cell subsets between recently diagnosed type 1 diabetes patients and matched healthy donors. Regulatory and stem cell-like memory subsets were obtained from only 8 patients and about eight healthy donors, while naive and central memory subsets were obtained from all 30 or so donors. The research as a whole found: PCR may preferentially amplify shorter templates, but because patient and control samples were amplified and corrected together, any resulting skew would affect both groups equally. Because cDNA was sequenced instead of genomic DNA, activated cells with high expression could be over-represented, although the groups did not differ in activation or CD3 levels. Type 1 diabetes patients showed a moderate but significant shortening of TCRB CDR3 length in all four CD4+ subsets. Fewer insertions and more nucleotide deletions at VDJ recombination sites were observed in patients with type 1 diabetes, implying thymic rearrangement abnormalities. Naive, central memory and regulatory TCRB repertoires appeared to be more similar among patients than among healthy donors. Because the HLA sub-analyses included only small numbers of individuals, any influence of HLA type on TCRB rearrangement was left unresolved.

Notes on this clone: This clone's antigen is unknown. The input lacks base qualities; no much larger clone sits a single base away.

Each donor gave one peripheral blood draw, about 100 mL on average, collected into heparinised tubes. Using a panel that included CD45RO, CCR7, CD25, CD127, CD95 and CD27, naive, central memory, regulatory and stem cell-like memory CD4+ T cells were sorted on a BD FACSAria II. Every sorted population had a purity above 95%. Right away, PBMCs were isolated by Lymphoprep density gradient centrifugation and were stained directly, with no culture step. So that batch effects would be minimized, each experiment stained and sorted samples in pairs, pairing one healthy donor with one patient. All of the isolated RNA was reverse transcribed with the High Capacity cDNA Reverse Transcription Kit, so expressed TCRB transcripts were sequenced. Deep immunoSEQ sequencing was applied to naive, central memory and regulatory T cell samples, giving an average of approximately 3.8 million total reads per sample. Sorted cells were lysed in RLT buffer, and RNA was extracted using DNase-treated RNeasy Micro or Mini kits according to cell number. To prevent cross-contamination, each cell subset was processed individually, whereas patient and healthy donor samples were processed jointly. The immunoSEQ multiplex PCR was used to amplify TCRB sequences from cDNA, yielding 87-bp fragments that span the CDR3 region. Sequencing of the amplicons was done on the Illumina HiSeq platform. The authors' pipeline ran thus. PCR bias was computationally corrected using synthetic template baselines, reads within Hamming distance 2 were collapsed, and singletons that could not be merged were discarded. Reads were aligned against IMGT so that V, D and J genes, CDR3 length and insertions or deletions at six rearrangement sites could be assigned. Clonotype counts were normalized to sorted cell number within each subset before computing true diversity and Gini coefficients with the tcR R package. The overlap coefficient, calculated on TCRB nucleotide sequences, was used to measure repertoire sharing. Out-of-frame TCRB sequences from naive cells were analyzed to stand in for the pre-selection repertoire. TCRdb's version of the immuneACCESS table is confined to in-frame rearrangements and falls short of the full clone set. An unresolved V gene accounts for under half of the shortfall where checked; the remainder is of unknown origin. The V and J calls and the clone size are those of that table, but D and trimming were determined from the DNA. The sample table lists around 710,000 clones, 9.5% to 15% of them with a count of one. The top ten constitute more than 0.1% of the sample.

The CDR3, cysteine through phenylalanine, is 13 amino acids long. Only CDR3 DNA is held: 39 bases, read in frame from base 1. Sample: naive CD4+ T cells from blood. The intended sense of this specimen's cell subset or site label: true naive CD4+ T cells. The chain links TRBV21-1 with TRBJ2-7. TRBV21-1 is an annotated pseudogene. The receptor comes from a man aged 30 to 39 with type 1 diabetes. The CDR3 in this case is CASSALEGCEQYF. The nucleotides read TGTGCCAGCAGCGCCCTAGAGGGGTGCGAGCAGTACTTC.